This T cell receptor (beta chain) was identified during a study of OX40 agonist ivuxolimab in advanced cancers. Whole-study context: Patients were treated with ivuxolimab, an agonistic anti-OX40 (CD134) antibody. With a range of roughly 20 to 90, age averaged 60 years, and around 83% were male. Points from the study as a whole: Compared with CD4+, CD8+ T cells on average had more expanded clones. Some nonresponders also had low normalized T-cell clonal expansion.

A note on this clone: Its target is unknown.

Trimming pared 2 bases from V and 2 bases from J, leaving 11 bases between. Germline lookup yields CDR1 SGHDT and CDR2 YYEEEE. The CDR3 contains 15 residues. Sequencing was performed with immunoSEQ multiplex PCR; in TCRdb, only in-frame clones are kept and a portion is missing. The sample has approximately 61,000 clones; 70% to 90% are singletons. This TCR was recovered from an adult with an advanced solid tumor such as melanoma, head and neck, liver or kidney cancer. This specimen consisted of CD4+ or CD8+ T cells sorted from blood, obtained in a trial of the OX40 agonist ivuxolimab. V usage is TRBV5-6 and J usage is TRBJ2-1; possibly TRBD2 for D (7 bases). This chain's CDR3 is CASSFGGGAYNEQFF. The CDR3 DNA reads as TGTGCCAGCAGCTTCGGAGGGGGGGCCTACAATGAGCAGTTCTTC.